This is a list of T cell receptor beta chains from one sample in a study of identical twins. MiXCR, applied by TCRdb to the 5' RACE reads, yields one record per CDR3 protein. The data show roughly 630,000 distinct CDR3 sequences, with roughly 7.1% seen just once and around 1.6% held by the top ten. This sample also belongs to another study, concerning yellow fever vaccine responses in identical twins.

Sequencing was carried out using PBMCs. The origin of the receptors is a woman aged 18-30 years in good health. Each CDR3 is given without its conserved first and last residue.

j_call,v_call,cdr3_aa
TRBJ2-1,TRBV24-1,ATSDPDRASGRFDEQF
TRBJ1-1,TRBV3-1,ASSRGLGGTEAF
TRBJ2-3,TRBV7-9,ASSLGELAGGSY
TRBJ2-1,TRBV7-9,ASSSRVYEQF
TRBJ2-1,TRBV25-1,ASSVGVGEQF
TRBJ2-7,TRBV27,ASSPTGLNYEQY
TRBJ1-1,TRBV29-1,SVMMNTEAF
TRBJ1-2,TRBV5-1,ASSLEPAGRGTGGYT
TRBJ1-1,TRBV20-1,SAANAEAF
TRBJ2-7,TRBV5-1,ASSSSGQGPQGYEQY
TRBJ2-1,TRBV10-3,ATRDSSEQF
TRBJ1-6,TRBV12-3/TRBV12-4,ASSFSSINSPLH
TRBJ2-5,TRBV15,ATSRDSQETQY
TRBJ1-6,TRBV29-1,SVEDPAGPLH
TRBJ1-1,TRBV2,ASRIGTGNTEAF
TRBJ2-2,TRBV4-1,ASSQVSGVYTGELF
TRBJ2-7,TRBV5-1,ASSWAASGESSYEQY
TRBJ1-2,TRBV7-9,ASSSTGGDYGYT
TRBJ2-7,TRBV28,ASSFQGRYEQY
TRBJ1-2,TRBV12-3/TRBV12-4,ASTLGWGGYT
TRBJ1-5,TRBV11-2,ASSSKSGTGSNQPQH
TRBJ1-6,TRBV5-1,ASSLVGVQSSYNSPLH
TRBJ2-1,TRBV27,ASSLLAGGRYNEQF
TRBJ2-7,TRBV12-3/TRBV12-4,ASSLGRTSGRIGVYEQY
TRBJ2-7,TRBV29-1,SVEASGRNSDYEQY
TRBJ2-2,TRBV7-6,ASSLRQLAGGGTGELF
TRBJ2-1,TRBV3-1,ASSSSGGGNEQF
TRBJ1-3,TRBV10-1,ASSGIAAGNTIY
TRBJ2-3,TRBV4-1,ASSRGSGQGATDTQY
TRBJ2-1,TRBV24-1,ATSASTGLGPGEQF
TRBJ2-3,TRBV14,ASSPEFTDTQY
TRBJ2-1,TRBV7-9,ASSPPGLAANEQF
TRBJ1-2,TRBV5-1,ASSDLGGNYGYT
TRBJ2-5,TRBV10-1,ASSESGGPETQY
TRBJ1-1,TRBV4-1,ASRNRALNTEAF
TRBJ2-1,TRBV9,ASSVGGTGESQF
TRBJ2-5,TRBV27,ASRSLGGGRGTQY
TRBJ1-1,TRBV18,ASSPMSGQKTEAF
TRBJ1-1,TRBV20-1,SASKETNTEAF
TRBJ1-4,TRBV27,ASSSHSSTNEKLF
TRBJ2-1,TRBV12-3/TRBV12-4,ATIPRGRGYYNEQF
TRBJ2-1,TRBV29-1,SADPRGWDEQF
TRBJ2-7,TRBV12-3/TRBV12-4,ASSLELAGLYEQY
TRBJ1-3,TRBV12-3/TRBV12-4,ASSLRAGGRNTIY
TRBJ1-1,TRBV5-1,ASKTQGNTEAF